This paragraph covers one TCR beta chain sequence. The sample comes from a study of blood T cells in healthy people across ages. A second PCR of about 7 to 11 cycles used a sample-barcoded 5' primer and a J-beta primer mix. MiXCR, applied by TCRdb to the 5' RACE reads, yields one record per CDR3 protein. The data contain about 780,000 distinct CDR3 sequences, about 46% of them singletons. Each donor gave ten milliliters of peripheral blood. V lost 0 bases and J 6 bases, leaving 11 bases between the germline ends. The CDR3 spans 14 residues. Germline lookup yields CDR1 SGHVS and CDR2 FQNEAQ. The gene calls are TRBV7-8 and TRBJ2-5; D is possibly TRBD2 (5 bases). The sequence came from a man older than 75 in good health. Material for sequencing was blood. The CDR3 DNA sequence: TGTGCCAGCAGCTTAGCCTCGGGGTTTCAGACCCAGTACTTC. It specifies CASSLASGFQTQYF.